These T cell receptor beta chains were read from a single sample in a study of T cells in Graves' hyperthyroidism and ophthalmopathy. TCRdb reprocessed the multiplex PCR reads with MiXCR, giving one entry per CDR3 protein. This table has roughly 600,000 distinct CDR3 sequences, roughly 14% appearing once. The sample taken for sequencing was blood. Receptors originate from a woman aged 50 to 65 with Graves' ophthalmopathy. Each CDR3 is given with its conserved first and last residue. Fields, in order: CDR3 DNA, CDR3 protein, J gene, CDR3 length, D gene, clone size, V gene. A D gene is named only where the DNA matches it firmly. For some rows the clone size is stated as once, few or many, or as a class when expanded; others skip it.

CDR3 DNA: TGTGCCACCAGTGATAAGACTAGCAGTGACACAGATACGCAGTATTTT
CDR3 protein: CATSDKTSSDTDTQYF
J gene: TRBJ2-3
CDR3 length: 16
D gene: TRBD2
clone size: many
V gene: TRBV24-1

CDR3 DNA: TGTGCCAGCACCGAGAAGGCTAATGAAAAACTGTTTTTT
CDR3 protein: CASTEKANEKLFF
J gene: TRBJ1-4
CDR3 length: 13
D gene: -
clone size: -
V gene: TRBV7-9

CDR3 DNA: TGTGCCAGCAGCCAAGATCAGTGGGCCCGTGGGTCTGAAGCTTTCTTT
CDR3 protein: CASSQDQWARGSEAFF
J gene: TRBJ1-1
CDR3 length: 16
D gene: -
clone size: many
V gene: TRBV3-1

CDR3 DNA: TGTGCCAGCAAGAGGACAGGGAACACCGGGGAGCTGTTTTTT
CDR3 protein: CASKRTGNTGELFF
J gene: TRBJ2-2
CDR3 length: 14
D gene: TRBD1
clone size: many
V gene: TRBV6-1

CDR3 DNA: TGTGCCACCAGTGATCATGGACTAGAGTACAATGAGCAGTTCTTC
CDR3 protein: CATSDHGLEYNEQFF
J gene: TRBJ2-1
CDR3 length: 15
D gene: TRBD2
clone size: few
V gene: TRBV24-1

CDR3 DNA: TGCAGTGCTAGAGATTGGAAGGAGATTAGCAATCAGCCCCAGCATTTT
CDR3 protein: CSARDWKEISNQPQHF
J gene: TRBJ1-5
CDR3 length: 16
D gene: -
clone size: few
V gene: TRBV20-1

CDR3 DNA: TGTGCCAGCAGTTTAGTGCATCTCAAGCCCCAGCATTTT
CDR3 protein: CASSLVHLKPQHF
J gene: TRBJ1-5
CDR3 length: 13
D gene: -
clone size: many
V gene: TRBV12-3/TRBV12-4

CDR3 DNA: TGCAGTGCTAGAGGTAGCGGGAGCGGTACAGATACGCAGTATTTT
CDR3 protein: CSARGSGSGTDTQYF
J gene: TRBJ2-3
CDR3 length: 15
D gene: TRBD2
clone size: -
V gene: TRBV20-1

CDR3 DNA: TGTGCCAGCAGCGTAGTGGGCAGTTCTACATCCTACAATGAGCAGTTCTTC
CDR3 protein: CASSVVGSSTSYNEQFF
J gene: TRBJ2-1
CDR3 length: 17
D gene: -
clone size: many
V gene: TRBV9

CDR3 DNA: TGTGCCAGCTCAACCGGGACGAACACATACAATGAGCAGTTCTTC
CDR3 protein: CASSTGTNTYNEQFF
J gene: TRBJ2-1
CDR3 length: 15
D gene: -
clone size: many
V gene: TRBV18

CDR3 DNA: TGTGCCAGCAGCCGGGTGGGGGGACTAGCGGGATCTGGCTACGAGCAGTACTTC
CDR3 protein: CASSRVGGLAGSGYEQYF
J gene: TRBJ2-7
CDR3 length: 18
D gene: TRBD2
clone size: -
V gene: TRBV4-2

CDR3 DNA: TGCGCCAGCAGCTTGTCGCAGGGCCGCTCTGGAAACACCATATATTTT
CDR3 protein: CASSLSQGRSGNTIYF
J gene: TRBJ1-3
CDR3 length: 16
D gene: -
clone size: -
V gene: TRBV5-1

CDR3 DNA: TGTGCCAGCAGCTTGTCCTGGACAACAAATTCACCCCTCCACTTT
CDR3 protein: CASSLSWTTNSPLHF
J gene: TRBJ1-6
CDR3 length: 15
D gene: -
clone size: -
V gene: TRBV7-9

CDR3 DNA: TGCAGCGTTAAAGACAACACCGGGGAGCTGTTTTTT
CDR3 protein: CSVKDNTGELFF
J gene: TRBJ2-2
CDR3 length: 12
D gene: -
clone size: few
V gene: TRBV29-1

CDR3 DNA: TGTGCCAGCAGTACCGGACACGGCACTGAAGCTTTCTTT
CDR3 protein: CASSTGHGTEAFF
J gene: TRBJ1-1
CDR3 length: 13
D gene: -
clone size: many
V gene: TRBV6-1

CDR3 DNA: TGTGCCAGCAGTGAACACTGGCAGCAAAGTAACTATGGCTACACCTTC
CDR3 protein: CASSEHWQQSNYGYTF
J gene: TRBJ1-2
CDR3 length: 16
D gene: -
clone size: -
V gene: TRBV25-1

CDR3 DNA: TGTGCCAGCAGCCTATCCGGGACTAGCGGGAACAATGAGCAGTTCTTC
CDR3 protein: CASSLSGTSGNNEQFF
J gene: TRBJ2-1
CDR3 length: 16
D gene: TRBD2
clone size: many
V gene: TRBV7-3

CDR3 DNA: TGTGCCACCTTTCACACAGCTACCTACGAGCAGTACTTC
CDR3 protein: CATFHTATYEQYF
J gene: TRBJ2-7
CDR3 length: 13
D gene: -
clone size: many
V gene: TRBV28

CDR3 DNA: TGTGCCAGCAGCCAAAGAGGGAGGGCCAACACCGGGGAGCTGTTTTTT
CDR3 protein: CASSQRGRANTGELFF
J gene: TRBJ2-2
CDR3 length: 16
D gene: TRBD2
clone size: many
V gene: TRBV3-1

CDR3 DNA: TGTGCCAGCAGCTACACATCGGAGCAGTACTTC
CDR3 protein: CASSYTSEQYF
J gene: TRBJ2-7
CDR3 length: 11
D gene: -
clone size: -
V gene: TRBV7-9

CDR3 DNA: TGTGCCATCAGTGACAGGGAGGGGTCGCCAGATACGCAGTATTTT
CDR3 protein: CAISDREGSPDTQYF
J gene: TRBJ2-3
CDR3 length: 15
D gene: TRBD2
clone size: many
V gene: TRBV10-3

CDR3 DNA: TGTGCCAGCAGCCAAGACGTTGATCAGCCCCAGCATTTT
CDR3 protein: CASSQDVDQPQHF
J gene: TRBJ1-5
CDR3 length: 13
D gene: -
clone size: -
V gene: TRBV28

CDR3 DNA: TGCAGCGTTGAAATGGACAGGGCCTATGGCTACACCTTC
CDR3 protein: CSVEMDRAYGYTF
J gene: TRBJ1-2
CDR3 length: 13
D gene: TRBD1
clone size: -
V gene: TRBV29-1

CDR3 DNA: TGTGCCAGCAGTTTCGCAGGGGGATGGACTGAAGCTTTCTTT
CDR3 protein: CASSFAGGWTEAFF
J gene: TRBJ1-1
CDR3 length: 14
D gene: TRBD1
clone size: -
V gene: TRBV28

CDR3 DNA: TGCGCCAGCAGCACAGGACTAGCGGGAGGAATGGGCGCCTACGATGAGCAGTTCTTC
CDR3 protein: CASSTGLAGGMGAYDEQFF
J gene: TRBJ2-1
CDR3 length: 19
D gene: TRBD2
clone size: -
V gene: TRBV5-1

CDR3 DNA: TGCGCCAGCACCCCGGGACAGGGGGCCTACGAGCAGTACTTC
CDR3 protein: CASTPGQGAYEQYF
J gene: TRBJ2-7
CDR3 length: 14
D gene: TRBD1
clone size: -
V gene: TRBV5-1

CDR3 DNA: TGTGCCAGCAGCTTCTCCTACAGGGGCTCCTACAATGAGCAGTTCTTC
CDR3 protein: CASSFSYRGSYNEQFF
J gene: TRBJ2-1
CDR3 length: 16
D gene: TRBD1
clone size: -
V gene: TRBV7-6

CDR3 DNA: TGTGCCAGCAGCTTAGCGGGACTAGCGGGAAATGAGCAGTACTTC
CDR3 protein: CASSLAGLAGNEQYF
J gene: TRBJ2-7
CDR3 length: 15
D gene: TRBD2
clone size: many
V gene: TRBV7-2

CDR3 DNA: TGTGCCATCAGTGAGTCGAGAGGGAGGGTCTCCTACAATGAGCAGTTCTTC
CDR3 protein: CAISESRGRVSYNEQFF
J gene: TRBJ2-1
CDR3 length: 17
D gene: TRBD2
clone size: few
V gene: TRBV10-3

CDR3 DNA: TGTGCCAGCAGTTTCAAGGGGGGGACCAAAAACATTCAGTACTTC
CDR3 protein: CASSFKGGTKNIQYF
J gene: TRBJ2-4
CDR3 length: 15
D gene: -
clone size: few
V gene: TRBV6-2/TRBV6-3

CDR3 DNA: TGTGCCAGCAGTTTTGGGCGAGTTGGGGAGCTGTTTTTT
CDR3 protein: CASSFGRVGELFF
J gene: TRBJ2-2
CDR3 length: 13
D gene: -
clone size: -
V gene: TRBV6-2/TRBV6-3

CDR3 DNA: TGTGCCAGCAGTGACAGACAGGGCCCGACCTACGAGCAGTACTTC
CDR3 protein: CASSDRQGPTYEQYF
J gene: TRBJ2-7
CDR3 length: 15
D gene: TRBD1
clone size: few
V gene: TRBV27

CDR3 DNA: TGTGCCAGCAGCTCAACTGGTCGCGAATCGGGAGGCTACACCTTC
CDR3 protein: CASSSTGRESGGYTF
J gene: TRBJ1-2
CDR3 length: 15
D gene: -
clone size: few
V gene: TRBV7-3

CDR3 DNA: TGTGCCAGCAGAACTACCCCCTCCTACGAGCAGTACTTC
CDR3 protein: CASRTTPSYEQYF
J gene: TRBJ2-7
CDR3 length: 13
D gene: -
clone size: many
V gene: TRBV12-3/TRBV12-4

CDR3 DNA: TGCAGCGTTGAAGAGGGGGGCGAGAGATCGGGCGAGCAGTACTTC
CDR3 protein: CSVEEGGERSGEQYF
J gene: TRBJ2-7
CDR3 length: 15
D gene: -
clone size: -
V gene: TRBV29-1

CDR3 DNA: TGTGCCAGAGAACCCATTAGCGGGAGACACACAAAGGGATCTGGGGCCAACGTCCTGACTTTC
CDR3 protein: CAREPISGRHTKGSGANVLTF
J gene: TRBJ2-6
CDR3 length: 21
D gene: TRBD2
clone size: -
V gene: TRBV28

CDR3 DNA: TGTGCCAGCAGCTTAGCAGGGGGCCGGTATGGCTACACCTTC
CDR3 protein: CASSLAGGRYGYTF
J gene: TRBJ1-2
CDR3 length: 14
D gene: TRBD1
clone size: many
V gene: TRBV7-9

CDR3 DNA: TGTGCCAGCACCCCCGCAATCGGATCCAAAAACATTCAGTACTTC
CDR3 protein: CASTPAIGSKNIQYF
J gene: TRBJ2-4
CDR3 length: 15
D gene: -
clone size: few
V gene: TRBV28

CDR3 DNA: TGCAGTGCTAGATCGGGACTAGCCTACGAGCAGTACTTC
CDR3 protein: CSARSGLAYEQYF
J gene: TRBJ2-7
CDR3 length: 13
D gene: TRBD2
clone size: many
V gene: TRBV20-1

CDR3 DNA: TGTGCCAGCTCACCTCGAAACAATCAGCCCCAGCATTTT
CDR3 protein: CASSPRNNQPQHF
J gene: TRBJ1-5
CDR3 length: 13
D gene: -
clone size: many
V gene: TRBV18